These T cell receptor beta chains were read from a single sample in a study of T cells in Graves' hyperthyroidism and ophthalmopathy. MiXCR was run by TCRdb on the multiplex PCR reads, yielding one entry per CDR3 protein. The sample shows some 200,000 distinct CDR3 sequences, 15% to 20% of them seen only once. What was sequenced was blood. The receptor source for this set is a man aged 50-60 years with Graves' hyperthyroidism. Each CDR3 is given with its conserved first and last residue. A D gene is named only where the DNA matches it firmly. Where a row states a size, it is once, few, many or the class of an expanded clone; other rows omit it.

>TRBV3-1|-|TRBJ2-2|few|16
TGTGCCAGCAGCACTCTAGCGTTAGGTGACACCGGGGAGCTGTTTTTT
CASSTLALGDTGELFF
>TRBV4-2|-|TRBJ1-3|-|17
TGTGCCAGCAGCCAAGATGGGCGGGGACGCTCTGGAAACACCATATATTTT
CASSQDGRGRSGNTIYF
>TRBV18|-|TRBJ1-3|few|16
TGTGCCAGCTCACCGAACCGGGACTCGCGGGGAAACACCATATATTTT
CASSPNRDSRGNTIYF
>TRBV6-1|-|TRBJ1-1|few|16
TGTGCCAGCACTCGACTCCGGGGGGGCCGATACACTGAAGCTTTCTTT
CASTRLRGGRYTEAFF
>TRBV5-1|-|TRBJ2-7|many|15
TGCGCCAGCAGCCCTGGCGGGACGCAAAACTACGAGCAGTACTTC
CASSPGGTQNYEQYF
>TRBV18|-|TRBJ2-5|many|12
TGTGCCAGCTCCGTCGCGGAAGAGACCCAGTACTTC
CASSVAEETQYF
>TRBV20-1|-|TRBJ2-5|many|15
TGCAGTGCTAGAGATAATGGGGGGCTCGAGGAGACCCAGTACTTC
CSARDNGGLEETQYF
>TRBV13|TRBD2|TRBJ2-7|few|16
TGTGCCAGCAGCCGATGGACTAGCGGGACCTCCTACGAGCAGTACTTC
CASSRWTSGTSYEQYF
>TRBV7-2|TRBD2|TRBJ2-4|many|15
TGTGCCAGCAGCCGTCGGACTAGCGGGGGAAACATTCAGTACTTC
CASSRRTSGGNIQYF
>TRBV18|TRBD2|TRBJ2-7|many|14
TGTGCCAGCTCAAGGGCTAGCGGGCACTACGAGCAGTACTTC
CASSRASGHYEQYF
>TRBV20-1|-|TRBJ2-7|many|14
TGCAGTGCTAGGCCGGGACGGAGTACCTACGAGCAGTACTTC
CSARPGRSTYEQYF
>TRBV7-9|-|TRBJ2-1|many|16
TGTGCCAGCAGCTTACTGGGGCGGGCCACCTACAATGAGCAGTTCTTC
CASSLLGRATYNEQFF
>TRBV12-5|TRBD2|TRBJ2-1|few|14
TGTGCTAGTGCCCGTAGCGGGAGTAGCAATGAGCAGTTCTTC
CASARSGSSNEQFF
>TRBV30|TRBD2|TRBJ2-2|-|15
TGTGCCTGGAGTGTGCGGGAGCTACGCACCGGGGAGCTGTTTTTT
CAWSVRELRTGELFF
>TRBV27|TRBD1|TRBJ2-7|many|14
TGTGCCAGCAGTTTTGGGACAGGGATTCTCGAGCAGTACTTC
CASSFGTGILEQYF
>TRBV6-2/TRBV6-3|-|TRBJ2-7|many|14
TGTGCCAGCAGTTACGGGGGGTTCCGCGGTGAGCAGTACTTC
CASSYGGFRGEQYF
>TRBV6-5|-|TRBJ2-2|few|15
TGTGCCAGCAGTTACTCGAACAGATTTACCGGGGAGCTGTTTTTT
CASSYSNRFTGELFF
>TRBV6-2/TRBV6-3|-|TRBJ2-1|many|13
TGTGCCAGCAGTTACTCGATCGCGGGAGAGCAGTTCTTC
CASSYSIAGEQFF
>TRBV4-1|-|TRBJ2-7|few|16
TGCGCCAGCAGCCCCTCAGAAGGGGCGGGCTCCTACGAGCAGTACTTC
CASSPSEGAGSYEQYF
>TRBV12-3/TRBV12-4|TRBD1|TRBJ2-7|many|13
TGTGCCAGCACCACGACCGACAGGGGCCCTCAGTACTTC
CASTTTDRGPQYF
>TRBV7-2|-|TRBJ2-5|-|11
TGTGCCAGCAGCTGGGGGGAGACCCAGTACTTC
CASSWGETQYF
>TRBV5-1|-|TRBJ2-5|once|14
TGCGCCAGCAGTTCTTACACGTACCAAGAGACCCAGTACTTC
CASSSYTYQETQYF
>TRBV2|-|TRBJ2-2|-|14
TGTGCCAGCCTTCTAAGGGGCTTTAGCGGGGAGCTGTTTTTT
CASLLRGFSGELFF
>TRBV7-2|-|TRBJ1-1|-|15
TGTGCCAGCAGCTCACGGGGTACCTCGAACACTGAAGCTTTCTTT
CASSSRGTSNTEAFF
>TRBV28|-|TRBJ1-5|many|15
TGTGCCAGCAGTACCCCAGGGTTGGGCAATCAGCCCCAGCATTTT
CASSTPGLGNQPQHF
>TRBV3-1|TRBD1|TRBJ2-1|few|12
TGTGCCAGCAGCGCAAGCGACAGGGGGCGGTTCTTC
CASSASDRGRFF
>TRBV7-8|-|TRBJ1-1|many|14
TGTGCCAGCAGCTTAGTTCGGGTTCCCACTGAAGCTTTCTTT
CASSLVRVPTEAFF
>TRBV18|-|TRBJ1-2|many|15
TGTGCCAGCTCACTCCCCGAGGGGCGAACCTATGGCTACACCTTC
CASSLPEGRTYGYTF
>TRBV5-1|TRBD2|TRBJ2-5|few|15
TGCGCCAGCAGCTTAGGAACTAGCGGAGTGGAGACCCAGTACTTC
CASSLGTSGVETQYF
>TRBV12-3/TRBV12-4|-|TRBJ1-5|many|12
TGTGCCAGCAGTTTGAACTATCAGCCCCAGCATTTT
CASSLNYQPQHF
>TRBV6-1|-|TRBJ1-6|many|13
TGTGCCAGCAGTGAGGGGGCTGACTCACCCCTCCACTTT
CASSEGADSPLHF
>TRBV7-8|TRBD2|TRBJ2-7|many|16
TGTGCCAGCAGCCCCGGGACTAGCGCCCCCTCCCGCGAGCAGTACTTC
CASSPGTSAPSREQYF
>TRBV7-2|-|TRBJ2-1|many|15
TGTGCCAGCAGCTTAACAAGTGTCCCCTACAATGAGCAGTTCTTC
CASSLTSVPYNEQFF
>TRBV20-1|TRBD2|TRBJ2-3|-|13
TGCAGTGCTACCGGGGGGGGAACAGATACGCAGTATTTT
CSATGGGTDTQYF
>TRBV7-9|-|TRBJ2-2|-|14
TGTGCCAGCAGCTTATTAGGGGTCTCCGGGGAGCTGTTTTTT
CASSLLGVSGELFF
>TRBV7-2|-|TRBJ2-1|many|16
TGTGCCAGCAGCAGATATAGCGGACGGTCCTACAATGAGCAGTTCTTC
CASSRYSGRSYNEQFF
>TRBV2|TRBD2|TRBJ2-4|many|15
TGTGCCAGCAGTGATAGGAGCGGGAGGTTAGACATTCAGTACTTC
CASSDRSGRLDIQYF
>TRBV14|-|TRBJ2-4|few|17
TGTGCCAGCAGCCAAGACGGAAAAACTGTAGCCAAAAACATTCAGTACTTC
CASSQDGKTVAKNIQYF
>TRBV28|-|TRBJ1-2|few|14
TGTGCCAGCAGTTCTGAGGGTATCCACTATGGCTACACCTTC
CASSSEGIHYGYTF
>TRBV3-1|-|TRBJ1-2|many|13
TGTGCCAGCAGCCTGGAAGGGGTATATGGCTACACCTTC
CASSLEGVYGYTF
>TRBV7-2|TRBD2|TRBJ2-6|few|17
TGTGCCAGCAGCGGCGGGGGGCCAGTCTCTGGGGCCAACGTCCTGACTTTC
CASSGGGPVSGANVLTF
>TRBV12-3/TRBV12-4|-|TRBJ2-7|-|12
TGTGCCAGCACAGCGGTATCCTACGAGCAGTACTTC
CASTAVSYEQYF